The following is a T cell receptor beta chain sequence with its context. Its antigen is currently unknown. TCRdb's copy holds only in-frame clones and misses some; the assay was immunoSEQ multiplex PCR. In the table there are roughly 80,000 clones, roughly 85% of which are singletons. In germline, CDR1 is MNHNS, CDR2 SASEGT. The CDR3 runs 15 residues. V was shortened by 5 bases and J by 2 bases, with 13 bases between the two germline ends. These data are taken from a study of OX40 agonist ivuxolimab in advanced cancers. On the study more broadly: All patients had ivuxolimab intravenously every 2 weeks at 0.01 to 10 mg/kg. Partial responses were observed in three patients, of whom one had hepatocellular carcinoma and two had cutaneous melanoma.

Sampling of blood occurred at baseline, cycle 4 day 1, and cycle 7 day 1. Whole-study results and caveats: At 0.1 to 3.0 mg/kg and by week 6, clonal expansion occurred in CD4+ and CD8+ blood T cells.

The receptor was derived from an adult with an advanced solid tumor such as melanoma, head and neck, liver or kidney cancer. The gene calls are TRBV6-1 and TRBJ1-5, with D perhaps matching TRBD1 (6 bases). Specimen: CD4+ or CD8+ T cells sorted from blood, collected in a trial of the OX40 agonist ivuxolimab. The CDR3 loop reads CASSFNRQGNQPQHF. Here the CDR3 DNA reads TGTGCCAGCAGTTTTAACAGACAGGGCAATCAGCCCCAGCATTTT.